Listed below are T cell receptor beta chains from one sample, sequenced in a study of blood T cell repertoires in COVID-19. The protocol was immunoSEQ multiplex PCR, while the TCRdb copy is restricted to in-frame clones and leaves out a portion. The sample has about 270,000 clones, 88% seen once. Sequencing was carried out using peripheral blood. The receptors here all came from a man aged 60-69 years who had recovered from COVID-19. Each CDR3 is given with its conserved first and last residue. D genes are given only for firm matches. Size is stated for part of the rows, as once, few or many counts, or as a class when the clone is expanded.

D: TRBD1; J: TRBJ2-5; V: TRBV6-2/TRBV6-3; size: -; DNA: TGTGCCAGCAGTCGCCGGGGACAGGGTGTACGAGAGACCCAGTACTTC; CDR3: CASSRRGQGVRETQYF
D: TRBD2; J: TRBJ2-7; V: TRBV20-1; size: -; DNA: TGCAGTGGAGGGGAGGGCTACGAGCAGTACTTC; CDR3: CSGGEGYEQYF
D: -; J: TRBJ1-3; V: TRBV7-9; size: many; DNA: TGTGCCAGCAGCTTAGCACAGGGATCCGGAAACACCATATATTTT; CDR3: CASSLAQGSGNTIYF
D: -; J: TRBJ2-7; V: TRBV2; size: -; DNA: TGTGCCAGCCGTCGCCTAAGCTCCTACGAGCAGTACTTC; CDR3: CASRRLSSYEQYF
D: -; J: TRBJ2-1; V: TRBV27; size: once; DNA: TGTGCCAGCACCTGGGGCGGTGAGCAGTTCTTC; CDR3: CASTWGGEQFF
D: -; J: TRBJ1-5; V: TRBV6-5; size: -; DNA: TGTGCCAGCAGTTATGCCGGGGTTAGCAATCAGCCCCAGCATTTT; CDR3: CASSYAGVSNQPQHF
D: TRBD1; J: TRBJ1-2; V: TRBV11-2; size: -; DNA: TGTGCCAGCTCCGGCGGGACAGGGGGCGCCGGGGGCTACACCTTC; CDR3: CASSGGTGGAGGYTF
D: -; J: TRBJ2-1; V: TRBV5-1; size: -; DNA: TGCGCCAGTCAACAGGGCCCCAAGCAGTTCTTC; CDR3: CASQQGPKQFF
D: TRBD2; J: TRBJ2-1; V: TRBV7-9; size: -; DNA: TGTGCCAGCAGCCACCCTGGGGGGGTAGCGGGGTGGGGCGACAATGAGCAGTTCTTC; CDR3: CASSHPGGVAGWGDNEQFF
D: TRBD1; J: TRBJ1-5; V: TRBV18; size: -; DNA: TGTGCCAGCTCACCTCGACAGGGTGGGGGTCAGCCCCAGCATTTT; CDR3: CASSPRQGGGQPQHF
D: -; J: TRBJ2-2; V: TRBV7-8; size: -; DNA: TGTGCCAGCAGCGCCGAGAGGAACACCGGGGAGCTGTTTTTT; CDR3: CASSAERNTGELFF
D: TRBD1; J: TRBJ2-5; V: TRBV19; size: -; DNA: TGTGCCAGTACAAAATCCGGGACAGGGGGCACGGAGACCCAGTACTTC; CDR3: CASTKSGTGGTETQYF
D: -; J: TRBJ2-7; V: TRBV9; size: -; DNA: TGTGCCAGCAGCGTAGTAGGGACATCCTACGAGCAGTACTTC; CDR3: CASSVVGTSYEQYF
D: TRBD2; J: TRBJ2-3; V: TRBV30; size: -; DNA: TGTGCCTGGAGGTATCTAGCGGGGGGGACAGATACGCAGTATTTT; CDR3: CAWRYLAGGTDTQYF
D: -; J: TRBJ1-3; V: TRBV4-1; size: -; DNA: TGCGCCAGCAGCCAAGTCTATAGCTCTGGAAACACCATATATTTT; CDR3: CASSQVYSSGNTIYF
D: TRBD2; J: TRBJ2-7; V: TRBV7-6; size: -; DNA: TGTGCCAGCAGCTTAGACAACCTCATGGGCCAGGGAGGGTACGAGCAGTACTTC; CDR3: CASSLDNLMGQGGYEQYF
D: -; J: TRBJ1-6; V: TRBV27; size: -; DNA: TGTGCCAGCAGGTCTATAGCCTATAATTCACCCCTCCACTTT; CDR3: CASRSIAYNSPLHF
D: TRBD1; J: TRBJ1-4; V: TRBV5-1; size: -; DNA: TGCGCCAGCAGCCGTGGGACAGGGTCCGGAAAACTGTTTTTT; CDR3: CASSRGTGSGKLFF
D: -; J: TRBJ1-5; V: TRBV19; size: -; DNA: TGTGCCAGTAGTATAATGGGCGGACTTAATAGCAATCAGCCCCAGCATTTT; CDR3: CASSIMGGLNSNQPQHF
D: -; J: TRBJ2-7; V: TRBV6-2/TRBV6-3; size: -; DNA: TGTGCCAGCAGTTACTCGAGTGGGAGCTACGAGCAGTACTTC; CDR3: CASSYSSGSYEQYF
D: -; J: TRBJ1-1; V: TRBV9; size: -; DNA: TGTGCCAGCAGCGTAAGGAGCGGGACGGGGATGAACACTGAAGCTTTCTTT; CDR3: CASSVRSGTGMNTEAFF
D: -; J: TRBJ2-2; V: TRBV11-1; size: -; DNA: TGTGCCAGCAGCCCTAGGGAGTGGGCCGGGGAGCTGTTTTTT; CDR3: CASSPREWAGELFF
D: TRBD1; J: TRBJ1-2; V: TRBV4-2; size: -; DNA: TGTGCCAGCAGCCAAGAGGGACAGGGATACTATGGCTACACCTTC; CDR3: CASSQEGQGYYGYTF
D: TRBD1; J: TRBJ2-1; V: TRBV5-8; size: -; DNA: TGTGCCAGCAGCTTGGCTGGGACAGGGTTCGGCAATGAGCAGTTCTTC; CDR3: CASSLAGTGFGNEQFF
D: TRBD2; J: TRBJ2-3; V: TRBV7-3; size: -; DNA: TGTGCCAGCCGGTTAGCGGGGTCCACAGATACGCAGTATTTT; CDR3: CASRLAGSTDTQYF
D: -; J: TRBJ2-7; V: TRBV27; size: once; DNA: TGTGCCAGCATCCCCGCCGGGGGTACCTCCTACGAGCAGTACTTC; CDR3: CASIPAGGTSYEQYF
D: TRBD1; J: TRBJ2-5; V: TRBV19; size: -; DNA: TGTGCCAGTAGTTCGTGGGACAGGCAAGAGACCCAGTACTTC; CDR3: CASSSWDRQETQYF
D: TRBD2; J: TRBJ2-3; V: TRBV19; size: -; DNA: TGTGCCAGTAGACCCGGGACTAACACAGATACGCAGTATTTT; CDR3: CASRPGTNTDTQYF
D: TRBD1; J: TRBJ1-1; V: TRBV28; size: -; DNA: TGTGCCAGCAGTTCCCCTAAGACAGGGAGAAACACTGAAGCTTTCTTT; CDR3: CASSSPKTGRNTEAFF
D: -; J: TRBJ1-2; V: TRBV15; size: few; DNA: TGTGCCACCAGCAGAGATCCCGGGTCCGGTGGGGGCTACACCTTC; CDR3: CATSRDPGSGGGYTF
D: -; J: TRBJ2-5; V: TRBV7-6; size: -; DNA: TGTGCCAGCATCTCAGGGGGGCCCCCAGAGACCCAGTACTTC; CDR3: CASISGGPPETQYF
D: TRBD1; J: TRBJ2-7; V: TRBV9; size: -; DNA: TGTGCCAGCAGCGTAGGGGGACAGGGGAACCACGAGCAGTACTTC; CDR3: CASSVGGQGNHEQYF
D: TRBD1; J: TRBJ1-4; V: TRBV19; size: once; DNA: TGTGCCAGTAGTGTGACAGGGAGTAATGAAAAACTGTTTTTT; CDR3: CASSVTGSNEKLFF
D: TRBD2; J: TRBJ2-2; V: TRBV19; size: -; DNA: TGTGCCAGTACCCTCGGAGGCGGGGGAGCCGGGGAGCTGTTTTTT; CDR3: CASTLGGGGAGELFF
D: TRBD1; J: TRBJ1-2; V: TRBV7-2; size: -; DNA: TGTGCCAGCAGCACGGGACAGCACTATGGCTACACCTTC; CDR3: CASSTGQHYGYTF
D: TRBD2; J: TRBJ2-1; V: TRBV9; size: -; DNA: TGTGCCAGCAGCGTCACTAGCGGGGATACCGGCGAGCAGTTCTTC; CDR3: CASSVTSGDTGEQFF
D: TRBD1; J: TRBJ2-1; V: TRBV24-1; size: -; DNA: TGTGCCACCAGTGACCCCGCGATTCGACAGGGCGGGCCCGGAGAGCAGTTCTTC; CDR3: CATSDPAIRQGGPGEQFF
D: TRBD1; J: TRBJ2-1; V: TRBV19; size: -; DNA: TGTGCCAGTAGTTCCTCAGGGGGCGCGTACAATGAGCAGTTCTTC; CDR3: CASSSSGGAYNEQFF
D: TRBD2; J: TRBJ2-1; V: TRBV27; size: -; DNA: TGTGCCAGCAGTTTTCATCCGGGACTAGGGACCTACAATGAGCAGTTCTTC; CDR3: CASSFHPGLGTYNEQFF
D: -; J: TRBJ1-1; V: TRBV5-1; size: -; DNA: TGCGCCAGCAGTCCTCGGGGGGGAGAGACTGAAGCTTTCTTT; CDR3: CASSPRGGETEAFF
D: -; J: TRBJ2-5; V: TRBV10-3; size: -; DNA: TGTGCCATCAGTGAGTCTATCTATCCCCAAGAGACCCAGTACTTC; CDR3: CAISESIYPQETQYF
D: -; J: TRBJ1-1; V: TRBV19; size: -; DNA: TGTGCCAGTAGTATAGAAGGCAGGGAAATTGAAGCTTTCTTT; CDR3: CASSIEGREIEAFF
D: TRBD2; J: TRBJ2-5; V: TRBV3-1/TRBV3-2; size: -; DNA: TGTGCCAGCAGCCTCGGACTAGCGGGGGGGGAGACCCAGTACTTC; CDR3: CASSLGLAGGETQYF
D: TRBD1; J: TRBJ1-6; V: TRBV27; size: -; DNA: TGTGCCAGCAGTCGGACAGGGGATGGAGGACCCCTCCACTTT; CDR3: CASSRTGDGGPLHF
D: -; J: TRBJ1-4; V: TRBV6-4; size: -; DNA: TGTGCCAGCAGTGACACGACAGCAGCGCATGAAAAACTGTTTTTT; CDR3: CASSDTTAAHEKLFF
D: -; J: TRBJ2-4; V: TRBV27; size: -; DNA: TGTGCCAGCAGTTTATATTCCTTGGCCAAAAACATTCAGTACTTC; CDR3: CASSLYSLAKNIQYF
D: TRBD1; J: TRBJ1-5; V: TRBV6-5; size: -; DNA: TGTGCCAGCAGTAAGGACAGGGCGAGCCAGCCCCAGCATTTT; CDR3: CASSKDRASQPQHF
D: TRBD1; J: TRBJ1-2; V: TRBV27; size: once; DNA: TGTGCCAGCACCCAAAGGACAGGGGAGGTCGGCTACACCTTC; CDR3: CASTQRTGEVGYTF